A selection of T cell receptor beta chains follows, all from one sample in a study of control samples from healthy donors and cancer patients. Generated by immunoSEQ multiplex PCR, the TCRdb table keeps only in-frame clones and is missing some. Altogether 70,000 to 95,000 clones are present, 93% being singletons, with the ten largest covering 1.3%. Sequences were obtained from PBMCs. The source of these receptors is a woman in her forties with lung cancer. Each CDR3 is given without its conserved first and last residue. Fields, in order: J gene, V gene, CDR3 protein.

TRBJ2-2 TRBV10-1 ASTSGGPNTGELF
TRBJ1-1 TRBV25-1 ASGRGWGMNTEAF
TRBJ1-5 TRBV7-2 ASSATEINQPQH
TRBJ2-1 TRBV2 ASRWTSGEQF
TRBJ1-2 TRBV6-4 ASSDKDRGRKADGYT
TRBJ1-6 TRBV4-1 ASSQPQQGGNSPLH
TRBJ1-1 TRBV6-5 ASSYTPKMNTEAF
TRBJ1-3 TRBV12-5 ASGTSGDGSGNTIY
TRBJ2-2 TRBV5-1 ASSLRSGELF
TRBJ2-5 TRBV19 ASSPLVGGYQETQY
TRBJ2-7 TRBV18 ASSPFRDSYEQY
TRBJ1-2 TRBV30 AWSTDILGNYGYT
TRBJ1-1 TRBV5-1 ASSLGAGNTEAF
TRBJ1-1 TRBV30 AWSVEAVTEAF
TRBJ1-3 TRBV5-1 ASSLEPGTGNTIY
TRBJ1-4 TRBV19 ASSPGYTKDWGEKLF
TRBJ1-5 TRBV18 ASSQGGNQPQH
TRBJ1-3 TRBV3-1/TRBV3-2 ASSRKTGDFGNTIY
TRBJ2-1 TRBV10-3 AIRADILISYNEQF
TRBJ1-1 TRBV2 ASSDGRGTDAF
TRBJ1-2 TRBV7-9 ASSTGTGNGYT
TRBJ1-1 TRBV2 ASSTRTGNTEAF
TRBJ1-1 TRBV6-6 ASSGNSRVTEAF
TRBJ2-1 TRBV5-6 ASSLDLGWGGSNEQF
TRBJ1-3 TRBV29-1 SALLQTGNTIY
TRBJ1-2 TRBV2 ASSEIQGSNYGYT
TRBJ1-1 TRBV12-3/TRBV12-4 ASASRGNTEAF
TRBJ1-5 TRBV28 ASSSTGIQPQH
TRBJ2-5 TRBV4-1 ASSQGPGQGASETQY
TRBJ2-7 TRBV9 ASSASGGRDEQY
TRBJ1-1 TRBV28 ASSNRGSVSVTEAF
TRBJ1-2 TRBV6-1 ASSEDYYGYT
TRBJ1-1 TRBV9 ASSPRQGLNTEAF
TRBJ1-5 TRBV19 ASSIGQVEGNQPQH
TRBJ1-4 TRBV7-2 ASSLYSGREKLF
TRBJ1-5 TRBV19 ASSNWGQGNQPQH
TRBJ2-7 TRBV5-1 AGSVGLIPSYEQY
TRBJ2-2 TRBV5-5 ASSLVLGTGELF
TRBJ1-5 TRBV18 ASSPYGDQPQH
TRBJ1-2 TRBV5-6 ASSLAGTDPSWGYGYT
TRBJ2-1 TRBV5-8 ASSRQGISYNEQF
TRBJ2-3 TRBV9 ASSAELGGTDTQY
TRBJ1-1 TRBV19 ASSWGNTEAF
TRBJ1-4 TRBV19 ASTPGGTITNEKLF
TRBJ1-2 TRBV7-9 ASSQRGQYGYT
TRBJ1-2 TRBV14 ASSQSPFRDIFNYGYT
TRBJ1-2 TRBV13 ASSLLDRDTYGYT
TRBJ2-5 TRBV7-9 ASSLGEETQY
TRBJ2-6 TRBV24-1 ATSDTGTVSSGGANVLT
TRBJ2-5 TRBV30 AWRRTGGQETQY
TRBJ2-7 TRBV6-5 ASRNVGWQY
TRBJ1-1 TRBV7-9 ASSRSSDNGAF
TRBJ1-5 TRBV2 ASTGQGDQPQH
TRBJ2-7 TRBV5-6 ASSSDRGLYEQY
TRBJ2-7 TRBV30 AWSARDSKVYEQY
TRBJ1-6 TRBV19 ASSTGTIVYSPLH
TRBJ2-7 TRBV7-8 ASSLGVDSPYEQY
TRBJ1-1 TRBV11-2 ASSPLEGILNTEAF
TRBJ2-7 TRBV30 AWSAQPYEQY